One T cell receptor (beta chain) is described in this entry. The antigen remains unidentified. The assay was immunoSEQ multiplex PCR, and TCRdb's table has in-frame clones only and misses some. This sample has about 2,300 clones; around nine tenths occur once, and the top ten carry about 7.4%. These data are taken from a study of chemoradiotherapy in HPV16-positive cancers. Study results and limitations: During treatment, candidate HPV-specific clones and E7-related motifs expanded in tumor.

Germline V lookup: CDR1 LNHDA, CDR2 SQIVND (reference sequence). There are 16 residues in the CDR3. Trimming took off 5 bases at V and 7 bases at J, with 18 bases between the two ends. The sequence was obtained from a human donor with HPV-associated anogenital cancer. V is TRBV19 and J is TRBJ1-6; D unresolved. The input for sequencing was tumor tissue, taken from a patient who underwent chemoradiotherapy. The CDR3 sequence: CASSPGLRVGNSPLHF. DNA for the CDR3: TGTGCCAGTAGTCCTGGTCTACGTGTCGGAAATTCACCCCTCCACTTT.